The sequence of this T cell receptor (beta chain) was determined in a study of T cells in Graves' hyperthyroidism and ophthalmopathy. Study-wide results and caveats: A median approximately 6.5 months before onset, the model predicted ophthalmopathy.

This clonotype was found a few times. Antigen: not known. Amplified TCR beta CDR3 regions derived from RNA transcripts. When the TCR CDR3 underwent first-round RT-PCR, the HTBI primer set was used. TCRdb reanalysed the multiplex PCR reads using MiXCR and keeps one entry per CDR3 protein. The repertoire holds a few hundred thousand distinct CDR3 sequences, with more than 15% as singletons. Patients having uncontrolled infection, another autoimmune disease, pregnancy or lactation were not included. Sequencing input: blood. The clonotype was recovered from a woman aged 60-75 years with Graves' ophthalmopathy.

The CDR3 sequence: CASRGINNRAGEQFF. In DNA, the CDR3 is TGTGCCAGCAGGGGAATTAATAACAGGGCGGGTGAGCAGTTCTTC. This chain connects TRBV6-1 to TRBJ2-1; a weak D match, TRBD1 (6 bases). The V gene's germline CDR1 is MNHNS and CDR2 SASEGT. The CDR3 consists of 15 residues. Trimming left V 6 bases short and J 9 bases short, with 21 bases between.